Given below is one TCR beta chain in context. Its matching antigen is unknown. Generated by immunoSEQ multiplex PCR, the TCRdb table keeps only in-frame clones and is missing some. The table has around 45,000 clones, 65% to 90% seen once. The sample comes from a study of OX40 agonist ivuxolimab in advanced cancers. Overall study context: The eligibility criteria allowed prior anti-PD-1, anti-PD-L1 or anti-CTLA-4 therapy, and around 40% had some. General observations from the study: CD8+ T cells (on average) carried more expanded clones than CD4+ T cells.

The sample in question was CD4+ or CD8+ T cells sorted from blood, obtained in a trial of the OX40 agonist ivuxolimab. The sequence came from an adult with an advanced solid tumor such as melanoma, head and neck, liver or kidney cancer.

CDR3 sequence (DNA): TGTGCCAGCAGCTTTTCGTCGGGCGAATATAATTCACCCCTCCACTTT. It codes for CASSFSSGEYNSPLHF. The V gene is TRBV7-9, the J gene TRBJ1-6, with D unclear. Germline V gene sequence: CDR1 SEHNR, CDR2 FQNEAQ (reference sequence). CDR3 length: 16 amino acids. Trimming took 3 bases from V and 4 from J, leaving 13 bases between them. The full variable domain, completed using reference TRBV7-9 and TRBJ1-6, is DTGVSQNPRHKITKRGQNVTFRCDPISEHNRLYWYRQTLGQGPEFLTYFQNEAQLEKSRLLSDRFSAERPKGSFSTLEIQRTEQGDSAMYLCASSFSSGEYNSPLHFGNGTRLTVT.